This T cell receptor (beta chain) was documented in a study of siplizumab effects on memory and regulatory T cells. Study-wide background: Paired mixed lymphocyte reactions were set up, with siplizumab at about 0.93 ug/mL or without drug. Whole-study results and caveats: Naive T cells appeared more varied than memory cells and looked like key alloresponse contributors. Mappable CD4+ clones that were alloreactive averaged around 70% Treg-derived with siplizumab versus 25% to 30% in controls.

The mixed lymphocyte reaction cells underwent coculture at 37°C for 6 days. Responder PBMCs underwent CFSE labelling, stimulator PBMCs underwent Violet Dye labelling, and both were mixed at 1:1. Germline loops: CDR1 SGHVS, CDR2 FQNEAQ. The V gene lost 4 bases and the J gene lost 5 bases, with 9 bases spanning the gap. This CDR3 has 13 residues. Points on this clone: Its antigen is unknown.

Profiled with immunoSEQ multiplex PCR; TCRdb holds only in-frame clones, not every one. The repertoire holds around 3,300 clones, with 50% to 65% as singletons. The receptor was derived from a human donor in good health; the cells came from an allogeneic mixed lymphocyte reaction. Some clones in this sample may be carry-over from other donors' samples. The chain carries TRBV7-8 and TRBJ1-5; D unresolved. Sequencing was performed on CFSE-low (dividing) CD8+ T cells sorted from an allogeneic mixed lymphocyte reaction. For the CDR3, the DNA is TGTGCCAGCAGCTCGATGAGGGATCAGCCCCAGCATTTT. As protein: CASSSMRDQPQHF.